This TCR beta chain appears in the sequencing data of a study of beta chain features in type 1 diabetes (dated by TCRdb to between 2018 and 2020). The study in broad terms: Patients and healthy donors did not differ in mean age, gender distribution, total cell number or subset yield. Whereas all 30 or so donors provided naive and central memory subsets, regulatory and stem cell-like memory subsets were isolated from just 8 patients and roughly eight healthy donors. In the study, recently diagnosed type 1 diabetes patients and matched healthy donors were compared on the TCRB repertoires of their sorted circulating CD4+ T cell subsets. Across all samples, around 99 million sorted cells were examined, and cell number per subset correlated strongly with RNA yield. The paper's findings and limits, for the study overall: Because cDNA was sequenced instead of genomic DNA, activated cells with high expression could be over-represented, although the groups did not differ in activation or CD3 levels. Shorter templates might have been favored by PCR, but patient and control samples were amplified and corrected together, so both groups would have been affected equally by any skew. Because the HLA sub-analyses included only small numbers of individuals, any influence of HLA type on TCRB rearrangement was left unresolved. Type 1 diabetes patients showed a moderate but significant shortening of TCRB CDR3 length in all four CD4+ subsets. At VDJ recombination sites, patients with type 1 diabetes made fewer insertions and deleted more nucleotides, a pattern implying thymic rearrangement abnormalities. Naive, central memory and regulatory TCRB repertoires appeared to be more similar among patients than among healthy donors.

From each donor, a single peripheral blood sample of about 120 mL on average was drawn into heparinised tubes. Naive, central memory, regulatory and stem cell-like memory CD4+ T cells were sorted on a BD FACSAria II using a panel including CD45RO, CCR7, CD25, CD127, CD95 and CD27. A purity above 95% was achieved for all sorted populations. PBMCs were isolated immediately by Lymphoprep density gradient centrifugation and stained directly without culture. So that batch effects would be minimized, each experiment stained and sorted samples in pairs, pairing one healthy donor with one patient. As concerns this clone: Its antigen is still unknown. Base qualities were left out, and no much larger clone turns up one base away.

The High Capacity cDNA Reverse Transcription Kit was used to reverse transcribe all of the isolated RNA, meaning that expressed TCRB transcripts were what got sequenced. Deep immunoSEQ sequencing was performed on naive, central memory and regulatory T cell samples, with an average of roughly 3.5 million total reads per sample. After sorted cells were lysed in RLT buffer, RNA was extracted with DNase-treated RNeasy Micro or Mini kits, with the choice depending on cell number. Each cell subset was processed on its own to prevent cross-contamination, while patient and healthy donor samples were processed together. Using the immunoSEQ multiplex PCR, TCRB sequences were amplified from cDNA into 87-bp fragments spanning the CDR3 region. Sequencing of the amplicons was done on the Illumina HiSeq platform. Processing in the source paper ran as follows. PCR bias was computationally corrected using synthetic template baselines, reads within Hamming distance 2 were collapsed, and singletons that could not be merged were discarded. Reads were aligned against IMGT so that V, D and J genes, CDR3 length and insertions or deletions at six rearrangement sites could be assigned. Clonotype counts were normalized to sorted cell number within each subset before computing true diversity and Gini coefficients with the tcR R package. Repertoire sharing was quantified using the overlap coefficient calculated on TCRB nucleotide sequences. Out-of-frame TCRB sequences from naive cells were analyzed to stand in for the pre-selection repertoire. TCRdb obtained this table from immuneACCESS and retained in-frame rearrangements with V and J assigned. These tables miss some clones; where compared with another copy, unresolved V genes account for less than half of the shortfall, and the remainder is unexplained. The DNA gave D and trimming, while V, J and clone size come from that table. The sample includes hundreds of thousands of clones, with over 13% observed a single time. Clones ranked in the top ten supply approximately 0.043% of the sample.

The CDR3 goes from the cysteine to the phenylalanine over 15 residues. Of all the DNA, just the CDR3 is kept, 45 bases in frame from base 1. Ends trimmed: V by 0 bases, J by 8 bases; bases unmatched to a gene: 5. As encoded in the germline V gene, CDR1 is LGHNA while CDR2 is YSLEER. The sequence was obtained from a young man with type 1 diabetes. Input material: naive CD4+ T cells from blood. What the cell subset or site label conveys for this sample: true naive CD4+ T cells. The V gene is TRBV4-3 and the J gene is TRBJ1-4; 8 bases in between match TRBD1. For the CDR3, the sequence is CASSQDEDRVEKLFF. The nucleotide sequence is given as TGCGCCAGCAGCCAAGATGAGGACAGGGTGGAAAAACTGTTTTTT.